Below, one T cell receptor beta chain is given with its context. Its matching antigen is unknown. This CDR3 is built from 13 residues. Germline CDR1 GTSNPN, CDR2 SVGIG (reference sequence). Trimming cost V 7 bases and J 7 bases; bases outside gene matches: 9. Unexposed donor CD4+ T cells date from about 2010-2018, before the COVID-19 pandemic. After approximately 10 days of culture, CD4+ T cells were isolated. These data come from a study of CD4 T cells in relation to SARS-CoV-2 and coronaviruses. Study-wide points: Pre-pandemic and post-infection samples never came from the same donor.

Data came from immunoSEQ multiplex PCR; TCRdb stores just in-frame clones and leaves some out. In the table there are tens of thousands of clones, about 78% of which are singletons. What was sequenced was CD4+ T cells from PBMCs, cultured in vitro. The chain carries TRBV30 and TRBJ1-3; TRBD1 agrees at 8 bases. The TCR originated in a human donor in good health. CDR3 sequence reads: CAYSDRARNTIYF. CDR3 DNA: TGTGCCTACTCGGACAGGGCCAGGAACACCATATATTTT.